The text below deals with one TCR beta chain. These data belong to a study of blood T cell repertoires in COVID-19. Across the whole study: Acute and convalescent COVID-19 specimens originated in the United States, Italy and Spain. PBMCs, B-cell-depleted T cells, or T cells were the source of the cDNA or gDNA that made up the material.

Under the authors' procedure: Cell counts per sample came from amplifying reference gene primers. Here immunoSEQ multiplex PCR was the method, and the copy in TCRdb shows in-frame clones only, minus some. That table furnishes V, J and clone size, whereas the DNA furnished D and trimming. The sample includes over 100,000 clones, roughly 81% of them seen just once. V was shortened by 6 bases and J by 0 bases, with 12 bases between the two germline ends. Per germline, CDR1 KGHSH and CDR2 LQKENI. This CDR3 has 14 amino acids. The sequenced sample was peripheral blood. This clonotype originated in a man between 40 and 49 years old with acute or convalescent COVID-19. The chain couples TRBV18 to TRBJ2-7; D is possibly TRBD2 (5 bases). The CDR3: CASSSLDSSYEQYF. In nucleotides, the CDR3 is TGTGCCAGCTCCTCACTAGATAGCTCCTACGAGCAGTACTTC.